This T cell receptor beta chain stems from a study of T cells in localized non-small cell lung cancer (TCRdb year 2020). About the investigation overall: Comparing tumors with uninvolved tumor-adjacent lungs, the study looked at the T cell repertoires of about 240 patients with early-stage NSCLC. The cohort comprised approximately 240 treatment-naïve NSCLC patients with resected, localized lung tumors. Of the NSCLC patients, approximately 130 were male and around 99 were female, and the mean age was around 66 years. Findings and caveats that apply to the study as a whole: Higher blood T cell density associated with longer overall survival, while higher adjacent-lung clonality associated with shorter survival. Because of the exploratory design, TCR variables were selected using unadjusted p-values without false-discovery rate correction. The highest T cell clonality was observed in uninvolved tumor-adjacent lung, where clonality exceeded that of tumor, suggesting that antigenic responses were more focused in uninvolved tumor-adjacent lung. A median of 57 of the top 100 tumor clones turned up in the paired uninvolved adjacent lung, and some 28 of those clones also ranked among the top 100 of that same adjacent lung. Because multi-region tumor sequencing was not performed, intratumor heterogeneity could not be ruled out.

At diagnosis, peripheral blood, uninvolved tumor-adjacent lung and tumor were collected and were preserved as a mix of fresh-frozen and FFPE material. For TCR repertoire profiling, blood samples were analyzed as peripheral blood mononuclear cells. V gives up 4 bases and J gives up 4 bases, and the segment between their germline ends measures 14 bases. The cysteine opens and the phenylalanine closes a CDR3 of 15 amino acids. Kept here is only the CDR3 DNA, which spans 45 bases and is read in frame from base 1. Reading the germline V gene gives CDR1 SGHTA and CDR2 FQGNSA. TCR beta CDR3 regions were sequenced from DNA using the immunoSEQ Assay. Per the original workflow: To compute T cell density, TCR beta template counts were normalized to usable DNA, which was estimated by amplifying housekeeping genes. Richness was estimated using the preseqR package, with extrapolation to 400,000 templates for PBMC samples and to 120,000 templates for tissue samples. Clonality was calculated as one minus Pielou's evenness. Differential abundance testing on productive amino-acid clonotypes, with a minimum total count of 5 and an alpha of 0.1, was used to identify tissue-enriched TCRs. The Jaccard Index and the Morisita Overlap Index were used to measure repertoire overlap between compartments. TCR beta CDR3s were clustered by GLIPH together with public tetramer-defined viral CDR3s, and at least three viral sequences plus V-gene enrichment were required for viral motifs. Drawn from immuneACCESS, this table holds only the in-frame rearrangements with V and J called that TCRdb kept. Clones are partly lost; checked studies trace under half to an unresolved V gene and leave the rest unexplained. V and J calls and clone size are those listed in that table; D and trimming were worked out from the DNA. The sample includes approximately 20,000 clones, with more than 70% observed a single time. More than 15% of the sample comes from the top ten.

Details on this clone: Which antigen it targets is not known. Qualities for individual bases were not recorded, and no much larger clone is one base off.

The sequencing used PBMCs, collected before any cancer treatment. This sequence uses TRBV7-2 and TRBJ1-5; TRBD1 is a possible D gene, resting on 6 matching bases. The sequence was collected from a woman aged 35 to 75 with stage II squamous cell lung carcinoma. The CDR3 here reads CASSWDTSRNQPQHF. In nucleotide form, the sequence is TGTGCCAGCAGCTGGGACACGTCCAGGAATCAGCCCCAGCATTTT.